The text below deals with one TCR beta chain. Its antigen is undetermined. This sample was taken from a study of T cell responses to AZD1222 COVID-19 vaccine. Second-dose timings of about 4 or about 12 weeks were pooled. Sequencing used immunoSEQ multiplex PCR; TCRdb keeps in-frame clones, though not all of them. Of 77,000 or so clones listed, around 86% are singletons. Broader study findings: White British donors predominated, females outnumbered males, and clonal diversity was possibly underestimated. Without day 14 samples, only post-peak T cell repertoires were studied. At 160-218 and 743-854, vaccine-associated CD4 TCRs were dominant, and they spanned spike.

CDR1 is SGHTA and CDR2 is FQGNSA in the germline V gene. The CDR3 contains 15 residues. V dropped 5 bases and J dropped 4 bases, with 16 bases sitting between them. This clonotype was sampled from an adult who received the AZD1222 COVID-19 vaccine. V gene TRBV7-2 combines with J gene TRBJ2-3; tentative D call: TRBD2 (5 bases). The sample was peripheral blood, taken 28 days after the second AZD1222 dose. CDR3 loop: CASSPLRLEADTQYF. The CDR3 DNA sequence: TGTGCCAGCAGCCCCCTGAGGTTGGAGGCAGATACGCAGTATTTT.